This T cell receptor beta chain was identified in a study of vaccination and CD4 T cells after COVID-19. Study-wide background: Post-COVID specimens were obtained a median about 100 days after diagnosis (range 35 to 161). The peptides that stimulated the cells were overlapping spike peptides from SARS-CoV-2, HCoV-NL63, HCoV-OC43 and HCoV-229E.

Treatment indicated: roughly 11-day PBMC culture with coronavirus spike peptide pools or control peptides (ViraFEST assay). Cultured CD4+ T cell DNA underwent sequencing with the Oncomine TCR Beta short-read assay. TCRdb reprocessed the PCR reads via MiXCR and lists one record per CDR3 protein. The table shows nearly 20,000 distinct CDR3 sequences, with about three quarters occurring only once. This CDR3 has 12 amino acids. Germline lookup yields CDR1 SGHVS and CDR2 FQNEAQ. Deletions cut 4 bases from V and 3 bases from J, with 3 bases between. As to this clonotype: No antigen is known for it.

The rearrangement uses TRBV7-8 and TRBJ2-2; D gene unclear. This TCR was sampled from a human donor who received a COVID-19 vaccine. Sample: CD4+ T cells from blood, cultured in vitro, taken after SARS-CoV-2 vaccination. The CDR3 region is CASSSYTGELFF. CDR3 nucleotides: TGTGCCAGCAGCTCCTACACCGGGGAGCTGTTTTTT.